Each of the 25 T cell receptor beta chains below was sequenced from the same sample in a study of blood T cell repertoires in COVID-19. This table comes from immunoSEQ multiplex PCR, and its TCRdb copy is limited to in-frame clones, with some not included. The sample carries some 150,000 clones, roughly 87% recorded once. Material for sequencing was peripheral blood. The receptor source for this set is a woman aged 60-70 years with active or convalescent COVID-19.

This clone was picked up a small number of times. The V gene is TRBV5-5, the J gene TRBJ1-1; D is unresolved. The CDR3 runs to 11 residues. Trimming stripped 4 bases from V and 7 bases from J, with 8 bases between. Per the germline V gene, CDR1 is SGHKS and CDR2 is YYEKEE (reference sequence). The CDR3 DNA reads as TGTGCCAGCAGCCCCGCGAATGAAGCTTTCTTT. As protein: CASSPANEAFF.

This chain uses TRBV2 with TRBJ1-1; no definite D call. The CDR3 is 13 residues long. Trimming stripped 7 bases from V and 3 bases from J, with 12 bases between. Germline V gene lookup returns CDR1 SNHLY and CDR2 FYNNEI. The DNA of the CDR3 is TGTGCCAGCATTGGAACAGTATACACTGAAGCTTTCTTT. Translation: CASIGTVYTEAFF. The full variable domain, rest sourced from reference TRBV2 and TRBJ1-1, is EPEVTQTPSHQVTQMGQEVILRCVPISNHLYFYWYRQILGQKVEFLVSFYNNEISEKSEIFDDQFSVERPDGSNFTLKIRSTKLEDSAMYFCASIGTVYTEAFFGQGTRLTVV.

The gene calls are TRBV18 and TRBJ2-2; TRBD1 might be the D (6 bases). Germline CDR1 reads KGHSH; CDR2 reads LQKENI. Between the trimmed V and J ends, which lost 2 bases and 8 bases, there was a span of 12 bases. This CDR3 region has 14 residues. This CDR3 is CASSPRTGNGELFF. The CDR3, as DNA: TGTGCCAGCTCACCAAGAACAGGGAATGGGGAGCTGTTTTTT.

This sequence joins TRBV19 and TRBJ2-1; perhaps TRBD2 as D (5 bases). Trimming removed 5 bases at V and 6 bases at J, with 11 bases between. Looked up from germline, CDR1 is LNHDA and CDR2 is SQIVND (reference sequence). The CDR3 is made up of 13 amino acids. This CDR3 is CASSPRAANEQFF. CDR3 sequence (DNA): TGTGCCAGTAGTCCACGAGCGGCCAATGAGCAGTTCTTC.

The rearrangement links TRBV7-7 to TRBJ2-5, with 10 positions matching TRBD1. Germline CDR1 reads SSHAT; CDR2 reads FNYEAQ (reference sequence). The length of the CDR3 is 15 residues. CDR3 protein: CASVETGGGGETQYF. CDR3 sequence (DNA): TGTGCTAGCGTAGAGACAGGGGGCGGAGGAGAGACCCAGTACTTC.

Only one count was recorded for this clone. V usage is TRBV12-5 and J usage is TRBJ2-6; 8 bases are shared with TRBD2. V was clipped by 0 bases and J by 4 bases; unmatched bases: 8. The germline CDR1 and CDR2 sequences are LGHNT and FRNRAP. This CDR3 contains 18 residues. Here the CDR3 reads CASGLVRLAGSGANVLTF. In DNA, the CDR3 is TGTGCTAGTGGTTTGGTACGCCTAGCGGGCTCAGGGGCCAACGTCCTGACTTTC.

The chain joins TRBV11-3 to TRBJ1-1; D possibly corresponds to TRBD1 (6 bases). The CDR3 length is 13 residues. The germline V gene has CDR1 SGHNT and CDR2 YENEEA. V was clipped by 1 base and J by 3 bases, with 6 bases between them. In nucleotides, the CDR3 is TGTGCCAGCAGCTTAGGACAGGACACTGAAGCTTTCTTT. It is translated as CASSLGQDTEAFF.

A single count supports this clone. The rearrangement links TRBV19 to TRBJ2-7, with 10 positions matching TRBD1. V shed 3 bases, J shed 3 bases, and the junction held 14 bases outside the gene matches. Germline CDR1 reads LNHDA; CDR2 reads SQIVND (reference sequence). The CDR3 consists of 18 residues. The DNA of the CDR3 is TGTGCCAGTAGTATCTTTGTTGTCGGACAGGGGGGAATCTACGAGCAGTACTTC. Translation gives CASSIFVVGQGGIYEQYF.

Written as DNA, the CDR3 is TGTGCCAGCTATACCACAGGCGGGACAGGGACGTCCGGGGAGCTGTTTTTT. Translated: CASYTTGGTGTSGELFF. This chain connects TRBV7-9 to TRBJ2-2; 9 bases agree with TRBD1. Trimming at V came to 8 bases and at J to 6 bases, leaving 16 bases not matched to a gene. Germline V lookup: CDR1 SEHNR, CDR2 FQNEAQ (reference sequence). CDR3 length: 17 residues.

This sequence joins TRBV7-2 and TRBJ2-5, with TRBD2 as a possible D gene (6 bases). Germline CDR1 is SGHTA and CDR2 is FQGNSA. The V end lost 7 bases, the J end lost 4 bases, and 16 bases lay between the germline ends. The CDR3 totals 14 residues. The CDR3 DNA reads TGTGCCAGCACCCGATCCTCGGGGGTAGAGACCCAGTACTTC. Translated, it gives CASTRSSGVETQYF.

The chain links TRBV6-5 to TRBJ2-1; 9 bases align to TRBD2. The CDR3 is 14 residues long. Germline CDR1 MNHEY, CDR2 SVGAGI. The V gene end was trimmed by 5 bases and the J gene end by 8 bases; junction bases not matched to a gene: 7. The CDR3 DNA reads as TGTGCCAGCAGTCCACAGCGGGGGGCTCATGAGCAGTTCTTC. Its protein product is CASSPQRGAHEQFF.

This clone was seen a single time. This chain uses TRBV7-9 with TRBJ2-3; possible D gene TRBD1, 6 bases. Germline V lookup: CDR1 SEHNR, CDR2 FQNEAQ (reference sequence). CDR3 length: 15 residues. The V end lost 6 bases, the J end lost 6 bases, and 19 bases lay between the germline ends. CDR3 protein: CASSFMTGLLDTQYF. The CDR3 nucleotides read TGTGCCAGCAGTTTTATGACAGGTCTTTTGGATACGCAGTATTTT.

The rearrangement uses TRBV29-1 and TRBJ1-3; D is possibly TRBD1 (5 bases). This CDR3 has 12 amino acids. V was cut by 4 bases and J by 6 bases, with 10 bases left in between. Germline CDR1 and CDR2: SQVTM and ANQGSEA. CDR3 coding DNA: TGCAGCGTTGGGGGCGGAGAAAACACCATATATTTT. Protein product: CSVGGGENTIYF. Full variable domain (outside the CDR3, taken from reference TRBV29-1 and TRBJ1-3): SAVISQKPSRDICQRGTSLTIQCQVDSQVTMMFWYRQQPGQSLTLIATANQGSEATYESGFVIDKFPISRPNLTFSTLTVSNMSPEDSSIYLCSVGGGENTIYFGEGSWLTVV.

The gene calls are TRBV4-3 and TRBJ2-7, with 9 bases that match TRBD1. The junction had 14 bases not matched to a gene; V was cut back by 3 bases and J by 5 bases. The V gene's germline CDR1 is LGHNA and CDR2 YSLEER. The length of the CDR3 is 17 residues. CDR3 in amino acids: CASSHSPPGQGADEQYF. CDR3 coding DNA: TGCGCCAGCAGCCATTCCCCCCCGGGACAGGGAGCCGACGAGCAGTACTTC.

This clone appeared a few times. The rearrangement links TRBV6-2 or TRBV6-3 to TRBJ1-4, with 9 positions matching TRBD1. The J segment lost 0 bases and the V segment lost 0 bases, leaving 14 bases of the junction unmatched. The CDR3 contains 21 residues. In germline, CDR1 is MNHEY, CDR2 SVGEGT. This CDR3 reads CASSYSSRRTGDATTNEKLFF. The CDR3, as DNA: TGTGCCAGCAGTTACTCGTCAAGACGGACAGGGGATGCCACAACTAATGAAAAACTGTTTTTT.

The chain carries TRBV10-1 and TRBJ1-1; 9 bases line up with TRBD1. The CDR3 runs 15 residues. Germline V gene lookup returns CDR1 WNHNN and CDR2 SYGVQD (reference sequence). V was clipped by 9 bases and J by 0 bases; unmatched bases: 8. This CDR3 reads CARPGQGLLNTEAFF. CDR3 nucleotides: TGCGCCAGACCGGGACAGGGATTATTGAACACTGAAGCTTTCTTT.

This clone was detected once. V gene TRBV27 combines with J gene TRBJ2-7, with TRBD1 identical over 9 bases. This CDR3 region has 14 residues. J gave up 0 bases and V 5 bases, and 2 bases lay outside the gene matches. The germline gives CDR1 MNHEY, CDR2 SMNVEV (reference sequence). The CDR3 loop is CASSPTGGSYEQYF. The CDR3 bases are TGTGCCAGCAGTCCGACAGGGGGCTCCTACGAGCAGTACTTC.

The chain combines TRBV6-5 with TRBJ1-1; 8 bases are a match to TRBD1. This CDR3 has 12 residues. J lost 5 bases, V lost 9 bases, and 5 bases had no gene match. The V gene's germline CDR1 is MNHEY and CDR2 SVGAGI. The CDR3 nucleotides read TGTGCCAGTGGCCGGACAGGGACTGAAGCTTTCTTT. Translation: CASGRTGTEAFF.

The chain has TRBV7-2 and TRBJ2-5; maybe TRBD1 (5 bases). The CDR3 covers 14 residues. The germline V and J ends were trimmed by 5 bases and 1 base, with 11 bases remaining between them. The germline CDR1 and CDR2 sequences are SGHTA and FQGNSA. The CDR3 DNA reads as TGTGCCAGCAGCCGCAGGGAATTCCAAGAGACCCAGTACTTC. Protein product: CASSRREFQETQYF.

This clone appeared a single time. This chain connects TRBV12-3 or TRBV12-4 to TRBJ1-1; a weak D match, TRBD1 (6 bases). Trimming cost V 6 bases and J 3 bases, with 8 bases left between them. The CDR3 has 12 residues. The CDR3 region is CASSSGDTEAFF. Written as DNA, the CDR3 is TGTGCCAGCAGCTCAGGGGACACTGAAGCTTTCTTT.

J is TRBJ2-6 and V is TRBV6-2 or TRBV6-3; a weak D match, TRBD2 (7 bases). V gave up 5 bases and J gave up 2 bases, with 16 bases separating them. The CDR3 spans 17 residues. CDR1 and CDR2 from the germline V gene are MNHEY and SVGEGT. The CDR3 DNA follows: TGTGCCAGCAGTCCCACGGGCGGGGGCGCTGGGGCCAACGTCCTGACTTTC. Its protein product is CASSPTGGGAGANVLTF.

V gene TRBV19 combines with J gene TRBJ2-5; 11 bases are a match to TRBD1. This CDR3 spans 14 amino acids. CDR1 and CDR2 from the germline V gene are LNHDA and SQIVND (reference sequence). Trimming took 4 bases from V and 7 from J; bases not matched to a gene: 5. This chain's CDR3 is CASSRDRGDGTQYF. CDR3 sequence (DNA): TGTGCCAGTAGTAGGGACAGGGGGGATGGGACCCAGTACTTC.

This chain's CDR3 is CASSGLAERLETQYF. CDR3 nucleotides: TGTGCCAGCAGTGGACTAGCGGAGCGGTTAGAGACCCAGTACTTC. This chain joins TRBV27 and TRBJ2-5, with 10 bases matching TRBD2. The CDR3 is 15 residues long. V gave up 5 bases and J gave up 4 bases; unmatched junction bases: 7. CDR1 is MNHEY, CDR2 SMNVEV, per germline (reference sequence).

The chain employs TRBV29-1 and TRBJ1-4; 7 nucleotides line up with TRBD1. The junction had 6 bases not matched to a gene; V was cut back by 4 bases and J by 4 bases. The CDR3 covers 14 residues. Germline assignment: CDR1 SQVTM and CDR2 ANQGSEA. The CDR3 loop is CSVGDRGLNEKLFF. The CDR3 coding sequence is TGCAGCGTTGGGGACAGAGGGCTTAATGAAAAACTGTTTTTT.

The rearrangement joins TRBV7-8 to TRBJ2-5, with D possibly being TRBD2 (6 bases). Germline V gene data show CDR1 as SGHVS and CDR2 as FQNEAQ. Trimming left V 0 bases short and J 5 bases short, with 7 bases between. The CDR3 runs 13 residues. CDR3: CASSLARGETQYF. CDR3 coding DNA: TGTGCCAGCAGCTTAGCACGGGGGGAGACCCAGTACTTC.